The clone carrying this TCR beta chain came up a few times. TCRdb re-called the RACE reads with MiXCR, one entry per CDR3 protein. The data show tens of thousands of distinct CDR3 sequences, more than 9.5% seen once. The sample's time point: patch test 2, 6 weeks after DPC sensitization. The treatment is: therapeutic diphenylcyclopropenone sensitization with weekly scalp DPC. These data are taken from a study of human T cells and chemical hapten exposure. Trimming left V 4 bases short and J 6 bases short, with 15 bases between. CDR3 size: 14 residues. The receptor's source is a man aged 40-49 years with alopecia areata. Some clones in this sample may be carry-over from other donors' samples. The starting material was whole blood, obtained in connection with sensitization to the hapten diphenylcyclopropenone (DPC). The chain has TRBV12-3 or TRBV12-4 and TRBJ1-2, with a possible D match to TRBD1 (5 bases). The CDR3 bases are TGTGCCAGCAGTTCCTCCGAGGCGGGGGATGGCTACACCTTC. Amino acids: CASSSSEAGDGYTF.